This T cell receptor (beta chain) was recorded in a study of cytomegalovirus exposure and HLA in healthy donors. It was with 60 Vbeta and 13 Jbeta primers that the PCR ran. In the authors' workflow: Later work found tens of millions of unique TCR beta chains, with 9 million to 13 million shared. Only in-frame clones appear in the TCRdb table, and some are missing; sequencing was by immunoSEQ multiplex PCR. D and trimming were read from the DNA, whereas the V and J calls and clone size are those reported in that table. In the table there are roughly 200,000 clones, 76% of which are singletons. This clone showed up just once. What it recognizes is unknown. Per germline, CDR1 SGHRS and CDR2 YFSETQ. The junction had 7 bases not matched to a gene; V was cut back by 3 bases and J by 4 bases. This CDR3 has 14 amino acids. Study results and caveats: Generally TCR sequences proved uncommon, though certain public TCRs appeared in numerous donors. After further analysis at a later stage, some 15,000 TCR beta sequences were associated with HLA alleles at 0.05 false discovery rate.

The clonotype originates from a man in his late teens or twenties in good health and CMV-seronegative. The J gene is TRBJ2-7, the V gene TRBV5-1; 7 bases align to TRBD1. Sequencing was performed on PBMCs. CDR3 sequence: CASSSGTVTYEQYF. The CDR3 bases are TGCGCCAGCAGCTCCGGGACAGTGACTTACGAGCAGTACTTC.